The sequence of this T cell receptor beta chain was determined in a study of cytomegalovirus exposure and HLA in healthy donors. Whole-study findings and limits: In a later analysis, several top co-occurrence clusters appeared linked to parvovirus B19, influenza, CMV and Epstein-Barr virus. Later work showed greater clonal expansion in HLA-associated TCR beta chains than in equally common others. Donors were assumed by presence/absence analyses to have roughly uniform sequencing depth.

V lost 2 bases and J lost 9; bases outside the gene matches: 7. Germline V gene lookup returns CDR1 SEHNR and CDR2 FQNEAQ (reference sequence). The CDR3 has 14 residues. On this clone: Its specificity is unknown.

The PCR had 60 Vbeta and 13 Jbeta primers. Profiling relied on immunoSEQ multiplex PCR, and the TCRdb table lists in-frame clones only, not all of them. The table has about 140,000 clones, over 60% seen once. Input material: PBMCs. The clonotype was recovered from a man aged 25 to 45 in good health and CMV-seronegative. This rearrangement joins TRBV7-9 to TRBJ1-1, with TRBD1 matching 9 bases. CDR3 protein: CASSLLGQGQQAFF. As DNA, the CDR3 is TGTGCCAGCAGCTTATTGGGACAGGGTCAACAAGCTTTCTTT.